This entry concerns a single T cell receptor (beta chain). Per the study methods: Estimated nucleated cell counts came from reference gene primer amplification. Measured with immunoSEQ multiplex PCR; TCRdb has only the in-frame clones, and not every one. V, J and clone size were drawn from that table, and D and trimming were deduced from the DNA. The table records about 300,000 clones, around 84% of them present only once. These data belong to a study of blood T cell repertoires in COVID-19. CDR3 size: 15 residues. The V segment lost 6 bases and the J segment 4 bases; nucleotides outside the gene matches: 8. CDR1 is WSHSY and CDR2 is SAAADI in the germline V gene.

V usage is TRBV10-2 and J usage is TRBJ1-1, with 10 bases lining up with TRBD1. This sequence originates from a woman aged 45 to 65 who had recovered from COVID-19. Sequencing input: PBMCs or T cells enriched from blood (not recorded which). Written as DNA, the CDR3 is TGCGCCAGCAGCCCACCTAGGGACAGGGGCACTGAAGCTTTCTTT. This translates into CASSPPRDRGTEAFF.